This T cell receptor beta chain was retrieved from a study of blood T cells in healthy people across ages. This CDR3 region has 14 residues. Trimming took 1 base from V and 3 from J, leaving 12 bases between them. In germline, CDR1 is DFQATT, CDR2 SNEGSKA (reference sequence). Alongside a J-beta primer mix, a sample-barcoded 5' primer served in a second PCR lasting about 7 to 11 cycles. From the 5' RACE reads, TCRdb called clonotypes with MiXCR, one entry per CDR3 protein. The table lists fewer than 700,000 distinct CDR3 sequences, around 48% of them singletons, with around 25% in the top ten. This clonotype was detected only a few times.

The TCR was taken from a man aged 80 or over in good health. V and J are TRBV20-1 and TRBJ1-2; the D gene is possibly TRBD1 (5 bases). The sample consisted of blood. The CDR3 here is CSARARGTYYGYTF. The CDR3 DNA reads TGCAGTGCTAGAGCGAGAGGGACGTACTATGGCTACACCTTC.